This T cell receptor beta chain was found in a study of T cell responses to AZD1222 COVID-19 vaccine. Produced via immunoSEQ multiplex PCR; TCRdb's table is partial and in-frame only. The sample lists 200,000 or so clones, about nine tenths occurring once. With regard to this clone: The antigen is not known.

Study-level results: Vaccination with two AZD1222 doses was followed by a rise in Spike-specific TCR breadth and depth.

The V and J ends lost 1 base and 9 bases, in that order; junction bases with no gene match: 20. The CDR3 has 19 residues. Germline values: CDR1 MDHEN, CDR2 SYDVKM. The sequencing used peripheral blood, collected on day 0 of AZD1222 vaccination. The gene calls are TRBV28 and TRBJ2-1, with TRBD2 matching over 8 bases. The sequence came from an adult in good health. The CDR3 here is CASSLLSSGGGGKLSEQFF. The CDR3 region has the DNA TGTGCCAGCAGTTTATTGAGTTCCGGCGGCGGGGGGAAGTTGAGTGAGCAGTTCTTC.